This TCR beta chain was profiled in a study of T cell repertoires in cytomegalovirus infection. Study background: A matching HLA type, together with CMV infection, was signaled by public TCR beta signatures. Study-level results: CMV-specific HLA-C-restricted TCR beta clonotypes dominated the ex vivo response.

TCRdb recomputed calls from the reads with MiXCR, one row per CDR3 protein. Of about 160,000 distinct CDR3 sequences listed, roughly 15% are singletons. The CDR3 sequence is 15 residues long. The germline gives CDR1 SGHAT, CDR2 FQNNGV. Deletions cut 5 bases from V and 0 bases from J, with 13 bases between. About this clonotype: Its antigen is undetermined.

This sequence was found in a human donor in good health (CMV status not recorded). Some clones in this sample may be carry-over from other donors' samples. The chain is built from TRBV11-2 and TRBJ1-1, with D unresolved. Sequences were obtained from CD8+ T cells from PBMCs. Here the CDR3 reads CASSAQISVNTEAFF. The CDR3 DNA reads as TGTGCCAGCAGCGCACAGATTTCCGTGAACACTGAAGCTTTCTTT.